One sample yielded the 9 T cell receptor beta chains listed below, sequenced in a study of naive and memory T cell subsets. An equimolar mix of two oligonucleotides served as the beta constant-region primer for TRBC1 and TRBC2. MiXCR, applied by TCRdb to the UMI-ligation and nested PCR reads, yields one record per CDR3 protein. The table records under 150,000 distinct CDR3 sequences, about a sixth of them present only once. Input material: naive CD4+ T cells from blood. The receptors derive from a human donor in good health.

This rearrangement joins TRBV7-9 to TRBJ2-4; TRBD2 is a possible D gene (5 bases). CDR3 length: 14 amino acids. The germline V gene encodes CDR1 SEHNR and CDR2 FQNEAQ (reference sequence). Trimming took 1 base from V and 6 from J, leaving 10 bases between them. The CDR3 here is CASSLGHGGNIQYF. The CDR3 nucleotides read TGTGCCAGCAGCTTAGGACACGGAGGAAACATTCAGTACTTC.

Here the CDR3 DNA reads TGTGCCAGCTCACCACCGGGCGGGGGGAATCAGCCCCAGCATTTT. Translating it yields CASSPPGGGNQPQHF. This chain joins TRBV18 and TRBJ1-5, with D possibly being TRBD1 (5 bases). Germline V gene lookup returns CDR1 KGHSH and CDR2 LQKENI. The CDR3 loop spans 15 amino acids. V lost 0 bases and J lost 4, with 10 bases in between.

The chain uses TRBV7-3 and TRBJ2-3; 9 bases fit TRBD2. This CDR3 has 15 amino acids. The germline gives CDR1 SGHTA, CDR2 FQGTGA. With V trimmed by 2 bases and J by 5 bases, 5 bases remained unmatched. In DNA, the CDR3 is TGTGCCAGCAGCTTAGGCGGGAGGGCCGTAGATACGCAGTATTTT. Protein sequence: CASSLGGRAVDTQYF.

This clonotype was seen repeatedly, ten times or more. The chain links TRBV20-1 to TRBJ2-3, with 7 bases aligning to TRBD1. The CDR3 is 13 amino acids. The germline CDR1 and CDR2 sequences are DFQATT and SNEGSKA (reference sequence). V gave up 6 bases and J gave up 2 bases; unmatched junction bases: 5. CDR3 sequence reads: CSAETGVTDTQYF. CDR3 nucleotides: TGCAGTGCAGAAACAGGGGTCACAGATACGCAGTATTTT.

The gene calls are TRBV6-2 or TRBV6-3 and TRBJ2-7; the D is unclear. Germline CDR1 and CDR2: MNHEY and SVGEGT. This CDR3 has 13 amino acids. The ends were cut back, 2 bases at V and 5 bases at J, with 10 bases in the middle. This CDR3 is CASSYRPVHEQYF. In nucleotides, the CDR3 is TGTGCCAGCAGTTACCGACCCGTCCACGAGCAGTACTTC.

The V gene is TRBV9, the J gene TRBJ2-2; TRBD2 might be the D (7 bases). The CDR3 runs to 14 residues. Deletions cut 7 bases from V and 5 bases from J, with 15 bases between. Germline V gene lookup returns CDR1 SGDLS and CDR2 YYNGEE. DNA for the CDR3: TGTGCCAGCGGGAAGGCGGGGGCGACCGGGGAGCTGTTTTTT. Translating gives CASGKAGATGELFF.

Of note for this clonotype: One end of the junction varies from germline; a read error may be responsible. The chain joins TRBV28 to TRBJ2-7, with 10 nucleotides matching TRBD1. The length of the CDR3 is 15 residues. Germline V gene lookup returns CDR1 MDHEN and CDR2 SYDVKM. The chain's CDR3 is CASRTPGTGAYEKYF. CDR3 coding DNA: TGTGCCAGCAGGACCCCCGGGACAGGGGCATACGAGAAGTACTTC.

This clonotype was counted only a few times. The chain has TRBV5-1 and TRBJ1-2; a possible D gene is TRBD1 (5 bases). With 4 bases removed from V and 4 bases from J, the gap between germline ends came to 17 bases. Germline loops: CDR1 SGHRS, CDR2 YFSETQ. There are 15 residues in the CDR3. The CDR3 DNA follows: TGCGCCAGCAGCAAGGACCCTGGGACTAGCTATGGCTACACCTTC. Protein sequence: CASSKDPGTSYGYTF.

This clonotype has a handful of counts. The chain links TRBV29-1 to TRBJ1-2; the D gene is possibly TRBD1 (6 bases). The CDR3 covers 12 residues. Trimming removed 4 bases at V and 3 bases at J, with 9 bases between. CDR1 and CDR2 (germline): SQVTM, ANQGSEA. The CDR3 nucleotides read TGCAGCGTTGTTTCAGGGGACTATGGCTACACCTTC. Its translation is CSVVSGDYGYTF.